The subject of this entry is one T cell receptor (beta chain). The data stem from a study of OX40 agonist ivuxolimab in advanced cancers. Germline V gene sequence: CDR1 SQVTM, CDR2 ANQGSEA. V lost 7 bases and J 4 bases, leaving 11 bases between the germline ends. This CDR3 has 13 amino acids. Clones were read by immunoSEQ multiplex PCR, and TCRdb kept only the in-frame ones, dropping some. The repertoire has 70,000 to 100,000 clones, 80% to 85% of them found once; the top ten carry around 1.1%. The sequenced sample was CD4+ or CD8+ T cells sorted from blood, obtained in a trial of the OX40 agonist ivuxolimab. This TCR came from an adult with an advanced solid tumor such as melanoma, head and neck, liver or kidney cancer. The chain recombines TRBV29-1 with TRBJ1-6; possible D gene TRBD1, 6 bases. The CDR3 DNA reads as TGCAGCGCAGGTCAGGGGTATAATTCACCCCTCCACTTT. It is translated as CSAGQGYNSPLHF.